This TCR beta chain was retrieved from a study of CD8 T cells in Susac syndrome. The CDR3 is 13 residues long. With 4 bases removed from V and 0 bases from J, the gap between germline ends came to 9 bases. CDR1 and CDR2 from the germline V gene are SQVTM and ANQGSEA. Regarding the study as a whole: The study's TCR sequencing and HLA analysis covered a relatively small number of individuals, and the study acknowledged this.

CD8+ and CD4+ T cells from blood underwent TCR beta sequencing. FACS was used to enrich TEMRA cells, whereas the CD8+ and CD4+ T cells were obtained by negative isolation. Reverse transcription of roughly 0.5 to 1 ug RNA used random hexamers. Amplification of the TCR beta CDR3 was carried out by immunoSEQ multiplex PCR, which spanned a total of 54 Vbeta and 13 Jbeta segments. One entry per CDR3 protein, called by TCRdb with MiXCR from the immunoSEQ multiplex PCR reads. This sample has roughly 150,000 distinct CDR3 sequences, with less than 97% found just once. This clonotype was detected only once. Its antigen remains unidentified.

The specimen was CD8+ T cells from PBMCs. This TCR came from a human donor with multiple sclerosis. This chain uses TRBV29-1 with TRBJ1-1; D uncertain. This CDR3 reads CSVVPTMNTEAFF. Here the CDR3 DNA reads TGCAGCGTTGTACCCACTATGAACACTGAAGCTTTCTTT.